These 25 T cell receptor beta chains were sequenced from one sample in a study of cytomegalovirus exposure and HLA in healthy donors. The PCR had 60 Vbeta and 13 Jbeta primers. Measured with immunoSEQ multiplex PCR; TCRdb has only the in-frame clones, and not every one. Among under 200,000 clones listed, approximately 81% were seen once. The sequenced sample consisted of PBMCs. Receptors originate from a man younger than 35 in good health and CMV-seronegative.

This chain connects TRBV7-9 to TRBJ2-1, with 8 bases aligning to TRBD2. The CDR3 is made up of 14 amino acids. V dropped 2 bases and J dropped 8; count of bases not matched to a gene: 5. Germline CDR1 and CDR2: SEHNR and FQNEAQ (reference sequence). The CDR3: CASSLFREGDEQFF. The CDR3 DNA sequence: TGTGCCAGCAGCTTATTCCGGGAGGGGGATGAGCAGTTCTTC.

The rearrangement joins TRBV27 to TRBJ2-3; 9 nucleotides align to TRBD2. Losses at the gene ends were 5 bases for V and 1 base for J; bases not matched to a gene: 10. The CDR3 runs 17 residues. CDR1 and CDR2 from the germline V gene are MNHEY and SMNVEV (reference sequence). The CDR3 sequence: CASSLPWASGGTDTQYF. For the CDR3, the DNA is TGTGCCAGCAGTCTCCCCTGGGCTAGCGGGGGCACAGATACGCAGTATTTT.

This chain connects TRBV6-5 to TRBJ2-5; D perhaps matches TRBD1 (6 bases). The tail of the sequence fits TRBJ2-7 better, so the J call may be wrong. Germline V gene sequence: CDR1 MNHEY, CDR2 SVGAGI. The CDR3 covers 13 residues. Here the CDR3 DNA reads TGTGCCAGCAGACTCTCCTTCAGGGGCGAGCAGTACTTC. Translation: CASRLSFRGEQYF.

This chain joins TRBV19 and TRBJ2-5, with 7 bases matching TRBD1. The J call could be wrong; TRBJ2-7 is a better fit for the DNA end. The germline CDR1 and CDR2 sequences are LNHDA and SQIVND (reference sequence). CDR3 length equals 13 residues. CDR3 residues: CASRQGPTYEQYF. DNA for the CDR3: TGTGCCAGTCGACAGGGCCCCACCTACGAGCAGTACTTC.

The gene calls are TRBV27 and TRBJ2-1; possible D gene TRBD1, 8 bases. CDR1 is MNHEY and CDR2 is SMNVEV in the germline V gene (reference sequence). The V end lost 8 bases, the J end lost 4 bases, and 18 bases lay between the germline ends. The CDR3 is 15 residues long. The CDR3 here is CASGQGGAGYNEQFF. For the CDR3, the DNA is TGTGCCAGCGGACAGGGAGGGGCTGGGTACAATGAGCAGTTCTTC.

The gene calls are TRBV28 and TRBJ2-4; the match to TRBD2 covers 7 bases. Losses at the gene ends were 10 bases for V and 0 bases for J; bases not matched to a gene: 9. CDR1 is MDHEN, CDR2 SYDVKM, per germline. The CDR3 sequence is 15 residues long. The CDR3 spells CATRSSGLAKNIQYF. CDR3 in DNA: TGTGCCACCCGCTCTAGCGGTCTAGCCAAAAACATTCAGTACTTC.

This clone was observed a handful of times. J is TRBJ2-1 and V is TRBV7-2, with D perhaps matching TRBD2 (6 bases). CDR1 SGHTA and CDR2 FQGNSA come from the germline V gene. Trimming removed 1 base from V and 2 bases from J, with 12 bases in between. The CDR3 totals 16 residues. The CDR3 DNA reads as TGTGCCAGCAGCTTAGATCTTAGCGGTACCTACAATGAGCAGTTCTTC. Translating gives CASSLDLSGTYNEQFF. Together with reference TRBV7-2 and TRBJ2-1, the CDR3 gives the full variable domain: GAGVSQSPSNKVTEKGKDVELRCDPISGHTALYWYRQSLGQGLEFLIYFQGNSAPDKSGLPSDRFSAERTGGSVSTLTIQRTQQEDSAVYLCASSLDLSGTYNEQFFGPGTRLTVL.

The rearrangement uses TRBV28 and TRBJ1-1, with TRBD1 identical over 8 bases. V shed 2 bases, J shed 3 bases, and the junction held 8 bases outside the gene matches. This CDR3 region has 16 residues. CDR1 and CDR2 from the germline V gene are MDHEN and SYDVKM. The CDR3 here is CASSLPGQGGDTEAFF. The CDR3 DNA reads TGTGCCAGCAGTTTACCCGGACAGGGCGGGGACACTGAAGCTTTCTTT.

This chain joins TRBV28 and TRBJ2-7, with TRBD1 matching 8 bases. Trimming cost V 6 bases and J 0 bases; bases outside gene matches: 31. CDR1 is MDHEN and CDR2 is SYDVKM in the germline V gene. The CDR3 contains 23 residues. The CDR3 DNA follows: TGTGCCAGCAGCTATCCCGCGGGTGGGTCCCGGGCCGACAGGGGTGGTTTCTCCTACGAGCAGTACTTC. Translated: CASSYPAGGSRADRGGFSYEQYF.

The rearrangement links TRBV27 to TRBJ2-7; TRBD1 might be the D (6 bases). Between the trimmed V and J ends, which lost 0 bases and 3 bases, there was a span of 12 bases. This CDR3 region has 15 residues. Germline loops: CDR1 MNHEY, CDR2 SMNVEV (reference sequence). In DNA form, the CDR3 reads TGTGCCAGCAGTTTATCTGACAGGTGGGGCTACGAGCAGTACTTC. It is translated as CASSLSDRWGYEQYF.

The V gene is TRBV28, the J gene TRBJ2-2, with 7 nucleotides matching TRBD2. The CDR3 is 15 amino acids. V trimming: 1 base; J trimming: 6 bases; junction bases outside the gene matches: 5. Germline values: CDR1 MDHEN, CDR2 SYDVKM. Written as DNA, the CDR3 is TGTGCCAGCAGTTTATACAGCGCGGGAGCCGGGGAGCTGTTTTTT. Translating it yields CASSLYSAGAGELFF.

The V call is TRBV4-2, the J call TRBJ2-1; 8 positions agree with TRBD2. Germline V gene lookup returns CDR1 LGHNA and CDR2 YNFKEQ. The junction had 7 bases not matched to a gene; V was cut back by 1 base and J by 2 bases. There are 17 residues in the CDR3. In DNA form, the CDR3 reads TGTGCCAGCAGCCAAGCCCCTTCTAGCGGGCCCTACAATGAGCAGTTCTTC. It codes for CASSQAPSSGPYNEQFF.

The chain couples TRBV9 to TRBJ1-1; D is undetermined. The CDR3 length is 14 residues. Trimming removed 3 bases at V and 1 base at J, with 10 bases between. The germline V gene has CDR1 SGDLS and CDR2 YYNGEE. In nucleotides, the CDR3 is TGTGCCAGCAGCGCCGCACATTCGAACACTGAAGCTTTCTTT. Translated: CASSAAHSNTEAFF.

V gene TRBV7-6 combines with J gene TRBJ1-6; possible D gene TRBD1, 5 bases. The CDR3 extends over 17 amino acids. In germline, CDR1 is SGHVS, CDR2 FNYEAQ. The V end was cut by 6 bases, the J end by 5 bases, with 20 bases between. The CDR3 loop reads CASRVSQGWQDNSPLHF. In DNA form, the CDR3 reads TGTGCCAGCAGAGTCTCCCAGGGTTGGCAGGATAATTCACCCCTCCACTTT.

V and J are TRBV29-1 and TRBJ2-5; 7 nucleotides match TRBD1. This CDR3 is 12 amino acids long. V lost 5 bases, J lost 4 bases, and 4 bases stayed unmatched. The V gene's germline CDR1 is SQVTM and CDR2 ANQGSEA. DNA of the CDR3: TGCAGCGTTCGGACAGGAGTAGAGACCCAGTACTTC. Residues: CSVRTGVETQYF. Using reference TRBV29-1 and TRBJ2-5 for the parts outside the CDR3, the full variable domain is SAVISQKPSRDICQRGTSLTIQCQVDSQVTMMFWYRQQPGQSLTLIATANQGSEATYESGFVIDKFPISRPNLTFSTLTVSNMSPEDSSIYLCSVRTGVETQYFGPGTRLLVL.

J is TRBJ1-3 and V is TRBV7-8; TRBD1 agrees at 7 bases. CDR3 length equals 16 residues. Germline V gene sequence: CDR1 SGHVS, CDR2 FQNEAQ. Trimming took 4 bases from V and 0 from J; bases not matched to a gene: 6. CDR3 protein: CASSSLSGGSGNTIYF. The CDR3 coding sequence is TGTGCCAGCAGCTCCCTATCAGGGGGCTCTGGAAACACCATATATTTT.

The gene calls are TRBV28 and TRBJ2-5; possibly TRBD1 for D (6 bases). Deletions cut 8 bases from V and 2 bases from J, with 12 bases between. The CDR3 has 13 amino acids. Germline CDR1 MDHEN, CDR2 SYDVKM. The CDR3 reads CASLDSRQETQYF. The CDR3 DNA reads as TGTGCCAGCCTGGACAGCCGACAAGAGACCCAGTACTTC.

This clone was observed a single time. The chain employs TRBV7-3 and TRBJ2-3, with 11 bases matching TRBD2. The CDR3 covers 15 residues. The germline V gene has CDR1 SGHTA and CDR2 FQGTGA. V shed 5 bases and J 1 base; nucleotides not matched to a gene: 2. CDR3 loop: CASSKLAGGTDTQYF. CDR3 sequence (DNA): TGTGCCAGCAGCAAACTAGCGGGAGGCACAGATACGCAGTATTTT.

This chain connects TRBV6-5 to TRBJ1-2; 8 bases align to TRBD1. The trim removed 8 bases at V and 7 bases at J, leaving 12 bases unmatched. The CDR3 is 14 residues long. CDR1 MNHEY and CDR2 SVGAGI come from the germline V gene. CDR3 in DNA: TGTGCCAGCGGGGAACGCAGGGGGCTAGGTGGCTACACCTTC. It encodes CASGERRGLGGYTF.

The V call is TRBV6-5, the J call TRBJ2-2, with 11 bases that match TRBD2. The trim removed 7 bases at V and 8 bases at J, leaving 9 bases unmatched. This CDR3 is built from 15 residues. Germline V lookup: CDR1 MNHEY, CDR2 SVGAGI. The CDR3 reads CASTPGLAGIGELFF. The CDR3 DNA sequence: TGTGCCAGCACCCCCGGACTAGCGGGCATAGGGGAGCTGTTTTTT.

The V and J genes are TRBV2 and TRBJ1-5; 7 nucleotides match TRBD1. The CDR3 totals 14 residues. Germline CDR1 SNHLY, CDR2 FYNNEI. V trimming: 6 bases; J trimming: 0 bases; junction bases outside the gene matches: 2. The CDR3 protein is CASRDRTSNQPQHF. CDR3 DNA sequence: TGTGCCAGCAGGGACAGGACTAGCAATCAGCCCCAGCATTTT.

The chain recombines TRBV5-6 with TRBJ1-5, with D unclear. The V and J ends lost 0 bases and 4 bases respectively, with 11 bases between them. Germline CDR1 SGHDT, CDR2 YYEEEE. This CDR3 has 15 residues. The CDR3 DNA reads as TGTGCCAGCAGCTTGGCGGGAGGAGGTAATCAGCCCCAGCATTTT. Amino acid sequence: CASSLAGGGNQPQHF.

V gene TRBV7-6 combines with J gene TRBJ2-5; TRBD1 aligns across 9 bases. CDR1 SGHVS and CDR2 FNYEAQ come from the germline V gene. Trimming cost V 5 bases and J 11 bases; bases outside gene matches: 6. This CDR3 comprises 12 residues. This CDR3 reads CASSGQGLEQYF. The CDR3 bases are TGTGCCAGCAGCGGACAGGGGTTGGAGCAGTACTTC.

The chain uses TRBV9 and TRBJ2-3; D uncertain. V lost 0 bases, J lost 6 bases, and 5 bases lay in between. This CDR3 has 12 amino acids. Germline CDR1 SGDLS, CDR2 YYNGEE. The chain's CDR3 is CASSVGADTQYF. CDR3 in DNA: TGTGCCAGCAGCGTAGGGGCTGATACGCAGTATTTT.

V gene TRBV2 combines with J gene TRBJ2-2; D remains ambiguous. V lost 1 base to trimming and J lost 0 bases, with 3 bases between them. The CDR3 runs to 14 residues. Per germline, CDR1 SNHLY and CDR2 FYNNEI. The CDR3 bases are TGTGCCAGCAGTGAAGGCGCGAACACCGGGGAGCTGTTTTTT. Translated, it gives CASSEGANTGELFF. Filled out from reference TRBV2 and TRBJ2-2, the complete variable domain reads EPEVTQTPSHQVTQMGQEVILRCVPISNHLYFYWYRQILGQKVEFLVSFYNNEISEKSEIFDDQFSVERPDGSNFTLKIRSTKLEDSAMYFCASSEGANTGELFFGEGSRLTVL.